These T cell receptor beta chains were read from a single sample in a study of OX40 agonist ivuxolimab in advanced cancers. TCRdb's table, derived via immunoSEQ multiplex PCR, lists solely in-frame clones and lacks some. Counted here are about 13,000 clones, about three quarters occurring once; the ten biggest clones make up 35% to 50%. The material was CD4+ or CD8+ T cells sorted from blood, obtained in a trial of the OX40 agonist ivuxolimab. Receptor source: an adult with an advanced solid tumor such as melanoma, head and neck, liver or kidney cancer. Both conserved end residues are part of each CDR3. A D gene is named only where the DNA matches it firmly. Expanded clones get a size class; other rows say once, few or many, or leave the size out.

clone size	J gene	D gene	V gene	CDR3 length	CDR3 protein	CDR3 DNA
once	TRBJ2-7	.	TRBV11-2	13	CASSLEATYEQYF	TGTGCCAGCAGCTTAGAGGCTACCTACGAGCAGTACTTC
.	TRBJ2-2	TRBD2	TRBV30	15	CAWRKLAGASGELFF	TGTGCCTGGAGAAAACTAGCGGGAGCCTCCGGGGAGCTGTTTTTT
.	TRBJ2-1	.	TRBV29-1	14	CSVETQDGYNEQFF	TGCAGCGTTGAAACCCAGGACGGATACAATGAGCAGTTCTTC
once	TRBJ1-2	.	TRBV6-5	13	CASSYPGVNGYTF	TGTGCCAGCAGTTACCCAGGGGTGAATGGCTACACCTTC
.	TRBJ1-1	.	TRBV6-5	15	CASSFDSIRRFEAFF	TGTGCCAGCAGTTTTGATAGTATACGTCGATTTGAAGCTTTCTTT
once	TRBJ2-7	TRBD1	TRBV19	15	CASSIGTGVLYEQYF	TGTGCCAGTAGTATAGGCACAGGGGTTCTTTACGAGCAGTACTTC
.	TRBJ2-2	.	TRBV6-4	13	CASSDSSTGELFF	TGTGCCAGCAGTGACTCTAGCACCGGGGAGCTGTTTTTT
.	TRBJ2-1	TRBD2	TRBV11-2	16	CASSLGASGPYNEQFF	TGTGCCAGCAGCTTAGGGGCTAGCGGGCCATACAATGAGCAGTTCTTC
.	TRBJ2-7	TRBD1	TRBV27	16	CASSLMGTQGMDEQYF	TGTGCCAGCAGCCTGATGGGAACACAGGGGATGGACGAGCAGTACTTC
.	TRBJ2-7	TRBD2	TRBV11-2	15	CASSLEGREWHEQYF	TGTGCCAGCAGCCTGGAAGGGCGGGAGTGGCACGAGCAGTACTTC
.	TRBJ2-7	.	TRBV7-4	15	CASSPRGAGHWEQYF	TGTGCCAGCAGCCCCCGTGGAGCGGGACATTGGGAGCAGTACTTC
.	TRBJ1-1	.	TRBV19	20	CASSIRFTGTPGVHGTEAFF	TGTGCCAGTAGTATTCGATTTACCGGGACACCGGGGGTTCACGGCACTGAAGCTTTCTTT
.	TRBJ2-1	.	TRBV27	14	CASSLLGPYNEQFF	TGTGCCAGCAGTTTGCTGGGACCCTACAATGAGCAGTTCTTC
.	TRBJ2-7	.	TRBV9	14	CASSDGWGWNEQYF	TGTGCCAGCAGCGACGGGTGGGGATGGAACGAGCAGTACTTC
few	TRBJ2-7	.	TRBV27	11	CASSSSVEQYF	TGTGCCAGCAGTTCCTCTGTCGAGCAGTACTTC
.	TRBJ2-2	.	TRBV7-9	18	CASSFTGTSFLGTGELFF	TGTGCCAGCAGCTTTACCGGGACCTCTTTCCTGGGTACCGGGGAGCTGTTTTTT
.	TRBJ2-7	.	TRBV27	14	CASSLGTASYEQYF	TGTGCCAGCAGTTTAGGGACTGCATCCTACGAGCAGTACTTC
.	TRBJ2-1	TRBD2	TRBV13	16	CASSREGTSGSYEQFF	TGTGCCAGCAGCCGCGAAGGGACTAGCGGGAGTTATGAGCAGTTCTTC
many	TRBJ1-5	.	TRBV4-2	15	CASSQEAGRGQPQHF	TGTGCCAGCAGCCAAGAGGCAGGACGAGGGCAGCCCCAGCATTTT
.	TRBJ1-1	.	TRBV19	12	CASSIGNTEAFF	TGTGCCAGTAGTATCGGGAACACTGAAGCTTTCTTT
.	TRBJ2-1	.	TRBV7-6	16	CASSPGEANSYNEQFF	TGTGCCAGCAGCCCTGGGGAAGCGAACTCCTACAATGAGCAGTTCTTC
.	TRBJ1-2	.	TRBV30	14	CAWTRGWSLYGYTF	TGTGCCTGGACCCGAGGATGGAGCCTGTATGGCTACACCTTC